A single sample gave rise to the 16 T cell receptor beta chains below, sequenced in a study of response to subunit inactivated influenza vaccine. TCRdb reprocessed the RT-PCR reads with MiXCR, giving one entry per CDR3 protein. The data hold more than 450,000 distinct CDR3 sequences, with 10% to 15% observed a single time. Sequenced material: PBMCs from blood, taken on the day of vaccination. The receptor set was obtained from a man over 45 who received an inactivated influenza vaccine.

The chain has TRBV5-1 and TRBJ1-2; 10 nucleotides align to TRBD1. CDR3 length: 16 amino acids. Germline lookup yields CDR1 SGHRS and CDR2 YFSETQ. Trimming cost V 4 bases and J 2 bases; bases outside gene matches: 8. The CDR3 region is CASSPDPGQGNYGYTF. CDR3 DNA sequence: TGCGCCAGCAGCCCAGATCCGGGACAGGGGAACTATGGCTACACCTTC.

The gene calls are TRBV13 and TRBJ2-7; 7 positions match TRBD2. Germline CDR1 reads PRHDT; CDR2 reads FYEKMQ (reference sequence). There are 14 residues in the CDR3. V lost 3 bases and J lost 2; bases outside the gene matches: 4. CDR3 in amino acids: CASSFGGIAYEQYF. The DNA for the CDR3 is TGTGCCAGCAGCTTCGGGGGGATAGCCTACGAGCAGTACTTC.

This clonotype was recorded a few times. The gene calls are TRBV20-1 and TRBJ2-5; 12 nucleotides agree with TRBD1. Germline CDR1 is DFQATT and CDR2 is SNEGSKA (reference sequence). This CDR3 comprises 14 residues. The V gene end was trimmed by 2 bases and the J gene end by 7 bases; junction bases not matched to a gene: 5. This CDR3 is CSARPGQGAGTQYF. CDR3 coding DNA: TGCAGTGCTAGACCGGGACAGGGGGCCGGGACCCAGTACTTC.

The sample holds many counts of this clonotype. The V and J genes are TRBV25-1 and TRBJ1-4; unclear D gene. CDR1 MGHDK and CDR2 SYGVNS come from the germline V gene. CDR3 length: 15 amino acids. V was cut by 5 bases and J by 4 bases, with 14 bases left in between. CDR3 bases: TGTGCCAGCAGTTTGGGAGATCCGGTTAATGAAAAACTGTTTTTT. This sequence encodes CASSLGDPVNEKLFF.

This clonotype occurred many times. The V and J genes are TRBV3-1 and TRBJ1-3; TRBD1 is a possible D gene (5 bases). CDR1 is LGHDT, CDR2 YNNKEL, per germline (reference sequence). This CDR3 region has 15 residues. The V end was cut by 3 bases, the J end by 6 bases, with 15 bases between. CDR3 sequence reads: CASSHGPGTQNTIYF. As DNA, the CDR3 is TGTGCCAGCAGCCATGGCCCCGGGACGCAAAACACCATATATTTT.

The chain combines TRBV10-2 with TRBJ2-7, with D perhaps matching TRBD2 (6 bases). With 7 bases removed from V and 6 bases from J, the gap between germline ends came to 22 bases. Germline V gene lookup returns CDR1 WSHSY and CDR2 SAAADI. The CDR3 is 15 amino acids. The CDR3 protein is CASNNGGALGAEQYF. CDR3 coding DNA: TGCGCCAGCAATAATGGCGGGGCCCTAGGAGCCGAGCAGTACTTC.

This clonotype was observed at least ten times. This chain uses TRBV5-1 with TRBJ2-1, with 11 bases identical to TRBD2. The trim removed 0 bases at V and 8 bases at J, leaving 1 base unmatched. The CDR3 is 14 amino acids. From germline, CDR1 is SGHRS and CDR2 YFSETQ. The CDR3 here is CASSLGLAGYEQFF. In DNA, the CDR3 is TGCGCCAGCAGCTTGGGACTAGCGGGATATGAGCAGTTCTTC.

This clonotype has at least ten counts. The CDR3 nucleotides read TGTGCCAGCAGCCAAGACCAGGGGGCGATTATGACTGAAGCTTTCTTT. This sequence encodes CASSQDQGAIMTEAFF. The chain recombines TRBV3-1 with TRBJ1-1, with 8 bases aligning to TRBD1. This CDR3 is 16 amino acids long. Germline V gene lookup returns CDR1 LGHDT and CDR2 YNNKEL (reference sequence). V shed 0 bases and J 5 bases; nucleotides not matched to a gene: 8. The entire variable domain, with the rest obtained from reference TRBV3-1 and TRBJ1-1, is as follows: DTAVSQTPKYLVTQMGNDKSIKCEQNLGHDTMYWYKQDSKKFLKIMFSYNNKELIINETVPNRFSPKSPDKAHLNLHINSLELGDSAVYFCASSQDQGAIMTEAFFGQGTRLTVV.

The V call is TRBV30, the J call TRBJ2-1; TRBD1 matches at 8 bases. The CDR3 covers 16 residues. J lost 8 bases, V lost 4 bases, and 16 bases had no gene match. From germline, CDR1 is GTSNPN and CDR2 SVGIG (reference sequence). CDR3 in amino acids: CAWTPPDRGYVDEQFF. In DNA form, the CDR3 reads TGTGCCTGGACCCCTCCCGACAGGGGTTACGTGGATGAGCAGTTCTTC.

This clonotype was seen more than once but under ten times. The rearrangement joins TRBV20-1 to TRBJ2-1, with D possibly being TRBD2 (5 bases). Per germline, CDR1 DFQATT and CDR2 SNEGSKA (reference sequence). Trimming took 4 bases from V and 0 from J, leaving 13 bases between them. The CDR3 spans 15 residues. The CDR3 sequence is CSAMSSPSSYNEQFF. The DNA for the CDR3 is TGCAGTGCTATGTCTAGCCCAAGCTCCTACAATGAGCAGTTCTTC.

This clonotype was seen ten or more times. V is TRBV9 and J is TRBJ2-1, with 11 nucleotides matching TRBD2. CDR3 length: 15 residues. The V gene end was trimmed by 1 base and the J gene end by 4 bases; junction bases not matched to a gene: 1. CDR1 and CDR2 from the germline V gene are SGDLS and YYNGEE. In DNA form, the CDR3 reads TGTGCCAGCAGCGTAACTAGCGGGAGTTACAATGAGCAGTTCTTC. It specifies CASSVTSGSYNEQFF.

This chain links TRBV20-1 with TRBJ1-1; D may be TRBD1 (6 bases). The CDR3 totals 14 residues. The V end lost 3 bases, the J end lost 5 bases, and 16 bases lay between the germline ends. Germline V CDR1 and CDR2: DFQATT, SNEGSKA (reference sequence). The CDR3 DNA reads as TGCAGTGCTAGCTCGGGACAACAGTATACTGAAGCTTTCTTT. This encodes CSASSGQQYTEAFF.

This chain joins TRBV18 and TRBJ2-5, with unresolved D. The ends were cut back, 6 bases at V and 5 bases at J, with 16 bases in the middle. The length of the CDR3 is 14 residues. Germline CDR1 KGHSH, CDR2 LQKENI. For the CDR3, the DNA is TGTGCCAGCTCCCCGAGCCACAGCCGGGAGACCCAGTACTTC. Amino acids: CASSPSHSRETQYF.

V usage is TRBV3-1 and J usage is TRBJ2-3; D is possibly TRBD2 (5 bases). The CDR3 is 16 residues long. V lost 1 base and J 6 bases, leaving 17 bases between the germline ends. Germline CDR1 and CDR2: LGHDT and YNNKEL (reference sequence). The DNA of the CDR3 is TGTGCCAGCAGCCAAGGGAGTCCCAGGCGAGGGGATACGCAGTATTTT. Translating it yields CASSQGSPRRGDTQYF.

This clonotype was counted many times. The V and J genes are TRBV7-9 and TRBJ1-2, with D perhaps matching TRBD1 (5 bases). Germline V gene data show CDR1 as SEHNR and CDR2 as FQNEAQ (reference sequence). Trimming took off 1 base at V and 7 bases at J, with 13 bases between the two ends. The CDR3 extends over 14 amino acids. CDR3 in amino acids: CASSLGQGGSGYTF. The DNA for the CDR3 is TGTGCCAGCAGCTTAGGCCAGGGAGGTTCTGGCTACACCTTC.

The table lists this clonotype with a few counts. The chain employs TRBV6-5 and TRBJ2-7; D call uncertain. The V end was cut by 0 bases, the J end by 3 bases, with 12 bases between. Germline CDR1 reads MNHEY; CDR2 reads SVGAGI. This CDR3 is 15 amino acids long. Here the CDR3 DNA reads TGTGCCAGCAGTTACTCGATTCCCTTGGTCTACGAGCAGTACTTC. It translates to CASSYSIPLVYEQYF.